One sample yielded the 31 T cell receptor beta chains listed below, sequenced in a study of post-analysis software for immune sequencing data. Study-wide findings and caveats: Included in a set of four or five TRBV segments more frequent in patients than controls were TRBV5-6, TRBV5-1 and TRBV20-1.

Their antigen targets remain unknown. Tagging with unique molecular identifiers was a feature of the TCR beta cDNA libraries. TCRdb processed the PCR reads anew with MiXCR; each CDR3 protein has one entry. The table shows about 770,000 distinct CDR3 sequences, with roughly 50% occurring only once. Sequenced material: blood. The origin of the receptors is a girl aged 5-17 years with multiple sclerosis.

The chain carries TRBV20-1 and TRBJ2-3; D uncertain. Trimming pared 4 bases from V and 2 bases from J, leaving 16 bases between. The CDR3 length is 15 residues. Germline values: CDR1 DFQATT, CDR2 SNEGSKA (reference sequence). DNA of the CDR3: TGCAGTGCTACCCGAGATCGGCAGTACACAGATACGCAGTATTTT. Amino acids: CSATRDRQYTDTQYF.

This clonotype has only a few counts. The CDR3 DNA follows: TGTGCCAGCAGTAGACAGGGAGAATCCAAAAGGAAAAACATTCAGTACTTC. As protein: CASSRQGESKRKNIQYF. V usage is TRBV6-6 and J usage is TRBJ2-4; TRBD1 agrees at 7 bases. V shed 5 bases, J shed 4 bases, and the junction held 14 bases outside the gene matches. CDR3 length: 17 residues. Germline loops: CDR1 MNHNY, CDR2 SVGAGI (reference sequence).

The chain joins TRBV27 to TRBJ1-2; D is undetermined. The CDR3 sequence is 14 residues long. V was cut by 5 bases and J by 0 bases, with 10 bases left in between. The germline gives CDR1 MNHEY, CDR2 SMNVEV (reference sequence). As DNA, the CDR3 is TGTGCCAGCAGTCCGTACAGATCTAACTATGGCTACACCTTC. As protein: CASSPYRSNYGYTF.

This chain joins TRBV27 and TRBJ2-3, with a weak D call TRBD2 (6 bases). The V gene's germline CDR1 is MNHEY and CDR2 SMNVEV (reference sequence). Trimming removed 7 bases from V and 0 bases from J, with 17 bases in between. CDR3 length: 16 residues. CDR3 nucleotides: TGTGCCAGCACACGCGTGGGGGGTCTTAGCACAGATACGCAGTATTTT. This codes for CASTRVGGLSTDTQYF.

As concerns this clonotype: A far larger clone differs by one base, so this is likely a read error. The chain uses TRBV7-3 and TRBJ2-1; 8 bases line up with TRBD2. Germline CDR1 SGHTA, CDR2 FQGTGA. V gave up 5 bases and J gave up 0 bases; unmatched junction bases: 3. This CDR3 spans 15 amino acids. In DNA form, the CDR3 reads TGTGCCAGCAGCATAGCGGGGAGCTCCTACAATGAGCAGTTCTTC. As protein: CASSIAGSSYNEQFF.

The chain links TRBV24-1 to TRBJ1-1, with D possibly matching TRBD1 (5 bases). Trimming took 9 bases from V and 8 from J, leaving 12 bases between them. This CDR3 is built from 11 residues. Germline assignment: CDR1 KGHDR and CDR2 SFDVKD. CDR3 nucleotide sequence: TGTGCCACCTCGGTGGGACGGGAAGCTTTCTTT. This encodes CATSVGREAFF.

The V call is TRBV12-3 or TRBV12-4, the J call TRBJ1-5; D gene uncertain. This CDR3 comprises 17 residues. Trimming cost V 3 bases and J 1 base, with 16 bases left between them. CDR3 nucleotides: TGTGCCAGCAGTTTGCTCAGTTCGGGCCACAGCAATCAGCCCCAGCATTTT. Its translation is CASSLLSSGHSNQPQHF.

The chain combines TRBV7-2 with TRBJ2-7; 12 bases match TRBD2. Trimming took 1 base from V and 5 from J; bases not matched to a gene: 9. Germline V gives CDR1 SGHTA, CDR2 FQGNSA. The CDR3 contains 17 residues. CDR3 sequence reads: CASSLEVLAGGPDEQYF. Written as DNA, the CDR3 is TGTGCCAGCAGCTTAGAGGTCCTAGCGGGAGGGCCGGACGAGCAGTACTTC.

The chain is built from TRBV7-9 and TRBJ2-4; D remains ambiguous. The assigned J gene may be wrong: the sequence end matches TRBJ2-7 better. The CDR3 has 14 amino acids. CDR1 SEHNR and CDR2 FQNEAQ come from the germline V gene (reference sequence). The CDR3 loop is CASSLEGFTYEQYF. CDR3 nucleotide sequence: TGTGCCAGCAGCTTAGAGGGTTTTACCTACGAGCAGTACTTC.

The V and J genes are TRBV12-3 or TRBV12-4 and TRBJ1-2, with D maybe TRBD1 (6 bases). Trimming stripped 0 bases from V and 6 bases from J, with 11 bases between. This CDR3 comprises 14 residues. The CDR3 nucleotides are TGTGCCAGCAGTTTAGCGGGAGGGGGGAATGGCTACACCTTC. This codes for CASSLAGGGNGYTF.

This clonotype was found many times. V and J are TRBV6-5 and TRBJ2-3; 8 bases align to TRBD2. The CDR3 sequence is 16 residues long. The germline V gene encodes CDR1 MNHEY and CDR2 SVGAGI. Trimming cost V 6 bases and J 5 bases; bases outside gene matches: 13. The CDR3 nucleotides read TGTGCCAGCAGCCCCACTAGCGGAGGGGGGGTAGATACGCAGTATTTT. This encodes CASSPTSGGGVDTQYF.

The chain uses TRBV20-1 and TRBJ2-4; 12 bases line up with TRBD2. The ends lost 1 base at V and 3 bases at J; junction bases unmatched: 13. Per germline, CDR1 DFQATT and CDR2 SNEGSKA (reference sequence). This CDR3 is 19 amino acids long. CDR3 loop: CSARGEASGRAGVKNIQYF. The DNA for the CDR3 is TGCAGTGCTAGAGGGGAGGCTAGCGGGAGGGCCGGGGTCAAAAACATTCAGTACTTC.

This chain connects TRBV6-1 to TRBJ2-3; 10 positions agree with TRBD2. CDR3 length: 15 residues. V lost 7 bases and J lost 4; bases outside the gene matches: 8. Germline V gives CDR1 MNHNS, CDR2 SASEGT. DNA for the CDR3: TGTGCCAGCATGCTCGGGCTAGCGGGAGCAGATACGCAGTATTTT. This sequence encodes CASMLGLAGADTQYF.

The table lists this clonotype with many counts. The gene calls are TRBV7-9 and TRBJ2-7; possibly TRBD1 or TRBD2 for D (5 bases each). The CDR3 extends over 14 amino acids. Germline values: CDR1 SEHNR, CDR2 FQNEAQ (reference sequence). V gave up 1 base and J gave up 6 bases, with 13 bases separating them. The CDR3 loop is CASSLGWDRPEQYF. CDR3 bases: TGTGCCAGCAGCTTAGGGTGGGACCGTCCCGAGCAGTACTTC.

The chain carries TRBV12-3 or TRBV12-4 and TRBJ1-2; D remains unclear. V lost 7 bases and J 8 bases, leaving 20 bases between the germline ends. The CDR3 is made up of 14 amino acids. CDR3 sequence (DNA): TGTGCCAGCAACCTTGGGGAGGGAACGGGAGGCTACACCTTC. Encoded protein: CASNLGEGTGGYTF.

The CDR3 here is CASSPLLRDRETQYF. DNA for the CDR3: TGTGCCAGCAGCCCCCTTCTGCGGGATCGAGAGACCCAGTACTTC. The gene calls are TRBV7-2 and TRBJ2-5, with D perhaps matching TRBD2 (6 bases). From germline, CDR1 is SGHTA and CDR2 FQGNSA. The CDR3 sequence is 15 residues long. The ends were cut back, 5 bases at V and 4 bases at J, with 17 bases in the middle.

This clonotype was seen once. The chain links TRBV28 to TRBJ2-3, with 7 positions matching TRBD1. The length of the CDR3 is 15 residues. V gave up 6 bases and J gave up 6 bases; unmatched junction bases: 12. Germline-derived CDR1 and CDR2 are MDHEN and SYDVKM. The CDR3 loop reads CASRAGTDPGDTQYF. The CDR3 bases are TGTGCCAGCAGGGCCGGGACAGACCCCGGCGATACGCAGTATTTT.

The chain uses TRBV14 and TRBJ2-1; weak D call: TRBD2 (6 bases). This CDR3 comprises 14 residues. The V gene's germline CDR1 is SGHDN and CDR2 FVKESK. Trimming removed 2 bases from V and 4 bases from J, with 9 bases in between. The DNA for the CDR3 is TGTGCCAGCAGCCAATGGCGGGGTTACAATGAGCAGTTCTTC. Translated, it gives CASSQWRGYNEQFF.

The chain has TRBV6-2 or TRBV6-3 and TRBJ2-7; tentative D call: TRBD1 (5 bases). CDR1 and CDR2 (germline): MNHEY, SVGEGT. CDR3 length equals 15 residues. With 5 bases removed from V and 6 bases from J, the gap between germline ends came to 20 bases. The CDR3 here is CASSITDRLDSEQYF. In DNA, the CDR3 is TGTGCCAGCAGTATTACTGACAGACTGGATAGCGAGCAGTACTTC.

This chain joins TRBV5-1 and TRBJ2-3, with 10 bases matching TRBD2. The junction had 10 bases not matched to a gene; V was cut back by 4 bases and J by 2 bases. Germline assignment: CDR1 SGHRS and CDR2 YFSETQ. The CDR3 consists of 17 residues. The CDR3 protein is CASSNHGLAEFTDTQYF. The CDR3 nucleotides are TGCGCCAGCAGCAACCACGGACTAGCGGAATTCACAGATACGCAGTATTTT.

The rearrangement uses TRBV15 and TRBJ1-2; D ambiguous. The CDR3 covers 14 residues. V dropped 1 base and J dropped 4 bases, with 10 bases sitting between them. The V gene's germline CDR1 is LNHNV and CDR2 YYDKDF (reference sequence). DNA for the CDR3: TGTGCCACCAGCAGAGTACGGCAGGCCTATGGCTACACCTTC. Protein sequence: CATSRVRQAYGYTF.

The chain uses TRBV13 and TRBJ2-4; TRBD2 aligns across 14 bases. Near its end, the DNA agrees better with TRBJ2-7, so the J call may be wrong. Germline V CDR1 and CDR2: PRHDT, FYEKMQ (reference sequence). This CDR3 spans 16 amino acids. CDR3 protein: CASSPTTSGRASEQYF. DNA of the CDR3: TGTGCCAGCAGCCCAACGACTAGCGGGAGGGCCAGCGAGCAGTACTTC.

This clonotype has a handful of counts. The J gene is TRBJ2-4, the V gene TRBV5-1, with D possibly being TRBD2 (5 bases). Germline V gene lookup returns CDR1 SGHRS and CDR2 YFSETQ. V was trimmed by 0 bases and J by 1 base, leaving 14 bases between them. CDR3 length: 17 amino acids. CDR3 nucleotides: TGCGCCAGCAGCTTGGTCTGGGCACCGGGGGCCAAAAACATTCAGTACTTC. Protein product: CASSLVWAPGAKNIQYF.

This chain joins TRBV12-3 or TRBV12-4 and TRBJ2-3; 9 bases agree with TRBD2. The CDR3 runs to 15 residues. J lost 4 bases, V lost 5 bases, and 7 bases had no gene match. CDR3 protein: CASSPSGVGADTQYF. The CDR3 region has the DNA TGTGCCAGCAGTCCTAGCGGGGTCGGCGCAGATACGCAGTATTTT.

This clonotype was detected only a few times. J is TRBJ2-6 and V is TRBV10-3; D remains unclear. V lost 7 bases and J 0 bases, leaving 16 bases between the germline ends. The CDR3 is 17 residues long. Germline lookup yields CDR1 ENHRY and CDR2 SYGVKD. CDR3 DNA: TGTGCCATCACTCAAGCCCTGGGTAGCTCTGGGGCCAACGTCCTGACTTTC. Protein sequence: CAITQALGSSGANVLTF.

This clonotype has more than one count but fewer than ten. The chain uses TRBV6-6 and TRBJ1-2; D is perhaps TRBD1 (5 bases). The germline V gene encodes CDR1 MNHNY and CDR2 SVGAGI (reference sequence). The V gene lost 2 bases and the J gene lost 5 bases, with 15 bases spanning the gap. The CDR3 loop spans 15 amino acids. DNA of the CDR3: TGTGCCAGCAGTTACCCAGGGAAATCTATATATGGCTACACCTTC. Residues: CASSYPGKSIYGYTF.

This chain joins TRBV7-2 and TRBJ2-5; D possibly matches TRBD1 or TRBD2 (5 bases each). CDR3 length: 15 residues. Germline V gives CDR1 SGHTA, CDR2 FQGNSA. Trimming removed 5 bases at V and 1 base at J, with 14 bases between. CDR3 protein: CASSDVRGPQETQYF. CDR3 sequence (DNA): TGTGCCAGCAGCGATGTTAGGGGACCCCAAGAGACCCAGTACTTC.

The chain carries TRBV7-2 and TRBJ1-5; 7 bases align to TRBD1. The CDR3 sequence is 15 residues long. V lost 1 base and J lost 7; bases outside the gene matches: 7. From germline, CDR1 is SGHTA and CDR2 FQGNSA. The DNA for the CDR3 is TGTGCCAGCAGCTTAGGAGACAGGGTTTTACAGCCCCAGCATTTT. Its protein product is CASSLGDRVLQPQHF.

Points on this clonotype: A much bigger clone sits one base away, suggesting this may be a read error. V usage is TRBV7-2 and J usage is TRBJ2-3; weak D call: TRBD2 (5 bases). With 1 base removed from V and 0 bases from J, the gap between germline ends came to 8 bases. This CDR3 spans 15 amino acids. Germline V lookup: CDR1 SGHTA, CDR2 FQGNSA. The CDR3 DNA reads TGTGCCAGCAGCTTAGGAGGGAAGAGCACAGATACGCAGTATTTT. Translation: CASSLGGKSTDTQYF.

This clonotype was seen a few times. V gene TRBV21-1 combines with J gene TRBJ2-3; TRBD2, the table's D call, was not compared with the DNA. TRBV21-1 is a pseudogene. The length of the CDR3 is 16 residues. The CDR3 region has the DNA TGTGCCAGCAGCCCTGAGCGGGAGGGTTGTACAGATACGCAGTATTTT. It encodes CASSPEREGCTDTQYF.

The rearrangement links TRBV28 to TRBJ2-1; the match to TRBD1 covers 9 bases. The CDR3 runs 17 residues. CDR1 and CDR2 from the germline V gene are MDHEN and SYDVKM. The V and J ends lost 4 bases and 4 bases, in that order; junction bases with no gene match: 11. The CDR3 DNA follows: TGTGCCAGCAGTTCACCTACGGACAGGGGAGGATACAATGAGCAGTTCTTC. It is translated as CASSSPTDRGGYNEQFF.